Below, 11 T cell receptor beta chains from the same sample are listed, as sequenced in a study of shared clonotypes between healthy human individuals. The method was immunoSEQ multiplex PCR; TCRdb's version includes in-frame clones alone and lacks a portion of them. The sample has about half a million clones, approximately 82% seen once. Sequencing was carried out using PBMCs. Every receptor here comes from a woman aged 40 to 50 in good health. Some clones in this sample may be carry-over from other donors' samples.

The rearrangement uses TRBV25-1 and TRBJ2-4, with D uncertain. V was trimmed by 8 bases and J by 4 bases, leaving 12 bases between them. Germline assignment: CDR1 MGHDK and CDR2 SYGVNS. The CDR3 is made up of 13 amino acids. The DNA for the CDR3 is TGTGCCAGCCAAGATCCTGTAAAAAACATTCAGTACTTC. Protein sequence: CASQDPVKNIQYF.

V usage is TRBV5-8 and J usage is TRBJ1-1; possible D gene TRBD1, 5 bases. With 2 bases removed from V and 1 base from J, the gap between germline ends came to 9 bases. CDR3 length: 14 amino acids. Germline V CDR1 and CDR2: SGHTS, YDEGEE. For the CDR3, the DNA is TGTGCCAGCAGCTTAGGTGGGGCGAACACTGAAGCTTTCTTT. Amino acids: CASSLGGANTEAFF.

Notes on this clone: At one boundary the junction diverges from the germline segment, which might be a read error. This rearrangement joins TRBV7-7 to TRBJ2-3; a possible D gene is TRBD2 (5 bases). Germline CDR1 is SSHAT and CDR2 is FNYEAQ (reference sequence). CDR3 length: 15 residues. The CDR3 bases are TGTGCTAGCAGCTTATCTTCCGGGAACGCCTATACGCAGTATTTT. Translated: CASSLSSGNAYTQYF.

The chain combines TRBV28 with TRBJ2-1; D gene unclear. This CDR3 region has 14 residues. The germline gives CDR1 MDHEN, CDR2 SYDVKM. V shed 2 bases and J shed 4 bases, with 9 bases lying between them. CDR3 in DNA: TGTGCCAGCAGTTTAATAGGGTATTACAATGAGCAGTTCTTC. This codes for CASSLIGYYNEQFF.

The chain carries TRBV18 and TRBJ2-1; perhaps TRBD2 as D (5 bases). Trimming took off 5 bases at V and 11 bases at J, with 19 bases between the two ends. The CDR3 spans 14 residues. Germline V lookup: CDR1 KGHSH, CDR2 LQKENI. CDR3 sequence (DNA): TGTGCCAGCTCAACAGACAACGGGAATGAAAAGCAGTTCTTC. Translation gives CASSTDNGNEKQFF.

This clone was observed once. This chain links TRBV6-5 with TRBJ2-5; D perhaps matches TRBD1 (5 bases). The CDR3 totals 11 residues. Between the trimmed V and J ends, which lost 8 bases and 5 bases, there was a span of 9 bases. Germline CDR1 is MNHEY and CDR2 is SVGAGI. The CDR3 loop is CASGAQETQYF. As DNA, the CDR3 is TGTGCCAGCGGGGCCCAGGAGACCCAGTACTTC.

The chain couples TRBV5-4 to TRBJ2-3; no reliable D call. CDR3 size: 15 residues. Between the trimmed V and J ends, which lost 4 bases and 3 bases, there was a span of 15 bases. The germline CDR1 and CDR2 sequences are SGHNT and YYREEE (reference sequence). The CDR3: CASSPTEYLTDTQYF. The CDR3 bases are TGTGCCAGCAGCCCCACCGAATATCTAACAGATACGCAGTATTTT.

The rearrangement links TRBV28 to TRBJ2-5, with 7 bases identical to TRBD2. J gave up 11 bases and V 7 bases, and 19 bases lay outside the gene matches. CDR1 MDHEN and CDR2 SYDVKM come from the germline V gene. The CDR3 runs to 15 residues. The CDR3 sequence: CASNSPQGGSTEQYF. In DNA form, the CDR3 reads TGTGCCAGCAATTCTCCCCAGGGCGGGAGTACTGAGCAGTACTTC.

The chain recombines TRBV6-5 with TRBJ1-1; D is unresolved. Germline loops: CDR1 MNHEY, CDR2 SVGAGI. The CDR3 runs to 15 residues. Trimming removed 0 bases from V and 1 base from J, with 9 bases in between. CDR3: CASSYSFLRNTEAFF. CDR3 sequence (DNA): TGTGCCAGCAGTTACTCCTTCCTAAGGAACACTGAAGCTTTCTTT.

V is TRBV28 and J is TRBJ1-3; D is uncertain. Trimming removed 2 bases from V and 1 base from J, with 15 bases in between. Germline CDR1 MDHEN, CDR2 SYDVKM. The CDR3 spans 17 residues. The CDR3: CASSLALAALSGNTIYF. In DNA form, the CDR3 reads TGTGCCAGCAGTTTAGCCCTGGCGGCGTTATCTGGAAACACCATATATTTT. The full variable domain, rest sourced from reference TRBV28 and TRBJ1-3, is DVKVTQSSRYLVKRTGEKVFLECVQDMDHENMFWYRQDPGLGLRLIYFSYDVKMKEKGDIPEGYSVSREKKERFSLILESASTNQTSMYLCASSLALAALSGNTIYFGEGSWLTVV.

The rearrangement joins TRBV10-3 to TRBJ2-3; 8 bases map to TRBD2. The CDR3 totals 15 residues. The V gene end was trimmed by 5 bases and the J gene end by 3 bases; junction bases not matched to a gene: 7. CDR1 is ENHRY, CDR2 SYGVKD, per germline. The CDR3 spells CAISTSGPGTDTQYF. The CDR3 nucleotides read TGTGCCATCAGTACTAGCGGCCCCGGAACAGATACGCAGTATTTT.